Following are 17 T cell receptor beta chains from one sample sequenced in a study of identical twins. Each CDR3 protein gets one entry after TCRdb re-called the 5' RACE reads with MiXCR. The profile covers a few hundred thousand distinct CDR3 sequences, with more than 9% appearing a single time and about 9.1% taken by the ten largest. Sequencing used memory T cells sorted from blood. These receptors were collected from a man aged 50 or older in good health.

V is TRBV9 and J is TRBJ2-7, with D unresolved. V gave up 0 bases and J gave up 7 bases, with 11 bases separating them. Germline loops: CDR1 SGDLS, CDR2 YYNGEE. CDR3 length: 13 amino acids. The chain's CDR3 is CASSVEPVGEQYF. In nucleotides, the CDR3 is TGTGCCAGCAGCGTAGAACCAGTAGGAGAGCAGTACTTC.

This clonotype was recorded many times. V is TRBV29-1 and J is TRBJ2-1, with 10 bases lining up with TRBD2. CDR3 size: 15 residues. Trimming removed 6 bases from V and 3 bases from J; junction bases left unmatched: 8. Germline values: CDR1 SQVTM, CDR2 ANQGSEA. The CDR3 region is CSVGAGLAVYNEQFF. The DNA for the CDR3 is TGCAGCGTAGGTGCTGGACTAGCGGTCTACAATGAGCAGTTCTTC.

This chain uses TRBV20-1 with TRBJ2-1, with a weak D call TRBD2 (8 bases). V was cut by 5 bases and J by 7 bases, with 15 bases left in between. Germline CDR1 reads DFQATT; CDR2 reads SNEGSKA (reference sequence). This CDR3 has 13 amino acids. CDR3 bases: TGCAGTGCTGGTTTAGCGGGACAGAATGAGCAGTTCTTC. The encoded protein is CSAGLAGQNEQFF.

The chain joins TRBV2 to TRBJ2-5; 7 bases fit TRBD2. Germline assignment: CDR1 SNHLY and CDR2 FYNNEI. V lost 3 bases to trimming and J lost 3 bases; unmatched junction nucleotides: 7. The CDR3 runs to 15 residues. DNA for the CDR3: TGTGCCAGCAGTGAGTCGCCTAGCGGCAAAGAGACCCAGTACTTC. Amino acid sequence: CASSESPSGKETQYF. Full variable domain (outside the CDR3, taken from reference TRBV2 and TRBJ2-5): EPEVTQTPSHQVTQMGQEVILRCVPISNHLYFYWYRQILGQKVEFLVSFYNNEISEKSEIFDDQFSVERPDGSNFTLKIRSTKLEDSAMYFCASSESPSGKETQYFGPGTRLLVL.

This clonotype has a count of ten or more. V gene TRBV20-1 combines with J gene TRBJ2-1, with 9 nucleotides matching TRBD2. The junction had 11 bases not matched to a gene; V was cut back by 4 bases and J by 7 bases. This CDR3 comprises 15 residues. Germline-derived CDR1 and CDR2 are DFQATT and SNEGSKA (reference sequence). CDR3 residues: CSATPLAGHGNEQFF. CDR3 nucleotides: TGCAGTGCTACCCCACTAGCGGGTCACGGGAATGAGCAGTTCTTC.

This rearrangement joins TRBV6-1 to TRBJ2-5; weak D call: TRBD2 (6 bases). Germline V gives CDR1 MNHNS, CDR2 SASEGT. There are 14 residues in the CDR3. Trimming took 6 bases from V and 7 from J, leaving 18 bases between them. Here the CDR3 reads CASRGLGSAGTQYF. DNA of the CDR3: TGTGCCAGCAGGGGTCTCGGGAGTGCTGGGACCCAGTACTTC.

This clonotype came up a few times. The gene calls are TRBV5-1 and TRBJ2-7; tentative D call: TRBD2 (6 bases). Germline V gene data show CDR1 as SGHRS and CDR2 as YFSETQ. The CDR3 totals 14 residues. V was pared by 4 bases and J by 4 bases, with 15 bases between. CDR3 DNA: TGCGCCAGCAGCCCCACGGGGGTGGAGTACGAGCAGTACTTC. Its protein product is CASSPTGVEYEQYF.

J is TRBJ2-7 and V is TRBV5-1; D call uncertain. The CDR3 contains 13 residues. Germline-derived CDR1 and CDR2 are SGHRS and YFSETQ. V shed 7 bases and J shed 3 bases, with 14 bases lying between them. The CDR3 region is CASQTGDGYEQYF. The CDR3 DNA follows: TGCGCCAGCCAGACTGGGGATGGCTACGAGCAGTACTTC.

This chain's CDR3 is CASCGGDGNGNEQYF. The CDR3 DNA is TGTGCCAGCTGCGGGGGAGACGGGAACGGCAACGAGCAGTACTTC. This rearrangement joins TRBV28 to TRBJ2-7, with 7 positions matching TRBD2. Germline lookup yields CDR1 MDHEN and CDR2 SYDVKM. V lost 8 bases and J lost 5; bases outside the gene matches: 15. The CDR3 extends over 15 amino acids.

This clonotype was counted between two and nine times. This sequence joins TRBV20-1 and TRBJ2-7; 7 nucleotides match TRBD1. V was clipped by 2 bases and J by 3 bases; unmatched bases: 10. The CDR3 extends over 15 amino acids. Germline CDR1 reads DFQATT; CDR2 reads SNEGSKA (reference sequence). The CDR3 nucleotides are TGCAGTGCTAGACCCCTGACAGGGTCCATCTACGAGCAGTACTTC. Its translation: CSARPLTGSIYEQYF.

On this clonotype itself: One end of the junction fails to match germline, which may point to a read error. The CDR3: CASSQEWTSGRMDRIF. DNA of the CDR3: TGCGCCAGCAGCCAAGAATGGACTAGCGGGAGAATGGATCGAATCTTC. This sequence joins TRBV4-3 and TRBJ2-1; 13 positions agree with TRBD2. The CDR3 runs 16 residues. Germline V CDR1 and CDR2: LGHNA, YSLEER.

This clonotype has a handful of counts. This chain links TRBV7-6 with TRBJ2-7; 8 bases map to TRBD2. Germline CDR1 SGHVS, CDR2 FNYEAQ. V shed 1 base and J 3 bases; nucleotides not matched to a gene: 5. The CDR3 covers 15 residues. CDR3 sequence: CASSLEAREDYEQYF. CDR3 in DNA: TGTGCCAGCAGCTTAGAGGCGCGGGAGGACTACGAGCAGTACTTC.

This clonotype was recorded many times. The V and J genes are TRBV14 and TRBJ1-3; D gene uncertain. V lost 4 bases, J lost 0 bases, and 10 bases lay in between. Germline V gene sequence: CDR1 SGHDN, CDR2 FVKESK. The CDR3 is 15 residues long. As DNA, the CDR3 is TGTGCCAGCAGCCCCCCGGGCGGCTCTGGAAACACCATATATTTT. Translating gives CASSPPGGSGNTIYF.

This clonotype has only a few counts. The DNA of the CDR3 is TGTGCCAGCAGTTCGGGCGCGATCGGTGAGCAGTTCTTC. Its translation is CASSSGAIGEQFF. The chain links TRBV27 to TRBJ2-1; D is undetermined. Trimming pared 4 bases from V and 9 bases from J, leaving 13 bases between. This CDR3 is built from 13 residues. Germline V gene lookup returns CDR1 MNHEY and CDR2 SMNVEV (reference sequence).

This chain joins TRBV6-2 or TRBV6-3 and TRBJ2-4; D unclear. Trimming pared 2 bases from V and 12 bases from J, leaving 11 bases between. Per the germline V gene, CDR1 is MNHEY and CDR2 is SVGEGT. The CDR3 is made up of 12 amino acids. The CDR3 reads CASSYPQSPQYF. Here the CDR3 DNA reads TGTGCCAGCAGTTACCCGCAGTCACCTCAGTACTTC.

This clonotype has ten or more counts. The chain combines TRBV20-1 with TRBJ2-3; D gene ambiguous. Germline V gives CDR1 DFQATT, CDR2 SNEGSKA (reference sequence). Trimming stripped 6 bases from V and 5 bases from J, with 12 bases between. The CDR3 runs 12 residues. In nucleotides, the CDR3 is TGCAGTGCCCCCCCGAGTGGAGATACGCAGTATTTT. Amino acid sequence: CSAPPSGDTQYF.

This clonotype has just a few counts. The chain combines TRBV28 with TRBJ2-4; possible D gene TRBD2, 8 bases. Between the trimmed V and J ends, which lost 6 bases and 7 bases, there was a span of 19 bases. Per the germline V gene, CDR1 is MDHEN and CDR2 is SYDVKM. This CDR3 contains 15 residues. The CDR3: CASRPGRGLGNIQYF. The CDR3 nucleotides are TGTGCCAGCAGACCCGGGAGGGGGCTAGGGAACATTCAGTACTTC.